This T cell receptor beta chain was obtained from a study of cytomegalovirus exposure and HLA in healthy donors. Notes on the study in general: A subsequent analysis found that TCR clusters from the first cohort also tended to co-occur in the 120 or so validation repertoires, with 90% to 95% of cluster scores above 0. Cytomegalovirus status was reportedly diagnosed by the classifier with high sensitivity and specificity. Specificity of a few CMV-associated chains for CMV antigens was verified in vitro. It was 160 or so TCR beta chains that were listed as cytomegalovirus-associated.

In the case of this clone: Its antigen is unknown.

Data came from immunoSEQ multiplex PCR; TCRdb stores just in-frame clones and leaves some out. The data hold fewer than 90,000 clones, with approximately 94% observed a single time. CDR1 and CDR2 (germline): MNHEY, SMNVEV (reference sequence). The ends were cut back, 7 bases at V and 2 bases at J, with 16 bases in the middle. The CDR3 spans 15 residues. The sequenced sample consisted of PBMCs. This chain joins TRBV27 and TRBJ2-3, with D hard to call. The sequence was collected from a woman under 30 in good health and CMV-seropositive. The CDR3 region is CASTTLREYTDTQYF. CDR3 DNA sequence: TGTGCCAGCACCACCCTTCGAGAATACACAGATACGCAGTATTTT.